This TCR beta chain appears in the sequencing data of a study of Graves' ophthalmopathy and Graves' hyperthyroidism. A word on this clonotype: This could be a read error, since a much larger clone is one nucleotide away.

This CDR3 is 15 amino acids long. Germline V lookup: CDR1 MDHEN, CDR2 SYDVKM. TCR beta CDR3 amplification used RNA transcripts. Investigators did first-round RT-PCR with HTBI primers, then second-round multiplex PCR. MiXCR, applied by TCRdb to the multiplex PCR reads, yields one record per CDR3 protein. The sample lists about 500,000 distinct CDR3 sequences, approximately 15% occurring once. Sample: blood. The gene calls are TRBV28 and TRBJ1-3; D may be TRBD1 (5 bases). The clonotype comes from a woman aged 30 to 39 with Graves' ophthalmopathy. CDR3 in amino acids: CASRIQAFSGDTIYF. In DNA, the CDR3 is TGTGCCAGCAGAATACAGGCTTTCTCTGGAGACACCATATATTTT.